A single sample gave rise to the 4 T cell receptor beta chains below, sequenced in a study of PD-L1 blockade in urothelial cancer. Some clones are missing from TCRdb's copy, which holds only in-frame ones; the method was immunoSEQ multiplex PCR. The sample contains 48,000 or so clones, approximately 78% of which appear only once. Noted time point: peripheral blood 6 weeks after treatment start. The source was PBMCs, collected around atezolizumab (anti-PD-L1) treatment. Receptor source: a man between 65 and 85 years old with urothelial cancer.

This clone has a handful of counts. The chain carries TRBV6-5 and TRBJ2-1; 11 nucleotides match TRBD1. The J segment lost 7 bases and the V segment lost 3 bases, leaving 5 bases of the junction unmatched. CDR3 length equals 15 residues. Germline assignment: CDR1 MNHEY and CDR2 SVGAGI. For the CDR3, the DNA is TGTGCCAGCAGTTATTCTCGGGACAGGGGGAATGAGCAGTTCTTC. Translated, it gives CASSYSRDRGNEQFF.

The CDR3 DNA reads TGTGCCAGCAGGACTAGCGGGAGGGACGAGCAGTACTTC. It is translated as CASRTSGRDEQYF. The rearrangement joins TRBV6-1 to TRBJ2-7; the match to TRBD2 covers 14 bases. Germline values: CDR1 MNHNS, CDR2 SASEGT. V shed 6 bases and J 5 bases; nucleotides not matched to a gene: 0. CDR3 size: 13 residues.

V is TRBV11-2 and J is TRBJ2-5; TRBD2 might be the D (5 bases). V was clipped by 2 bases and J by 2 bases, with 15 bases between them. The CDR3 contains 16 residues. The germline V gene encodes CDR1 SGHAT and CDR2 FQNNGV. The DNA of the CDR3 is TGTGCCAGCAGCTTATTGGTGGAGGTGGGACAAGAGACCCAGTACTTC. It yields the protein CASSLLVEVGQETQYF.

The rearrangement links TRBV9 to TRBJ1-1, with a weak D call TRBD1 (6 bases). The germline gives CDR1 SGDLS, CDR2 YYNGEE. V was clipped by 3 bases and J by 5 bases, with 11 bases between them. This CDR3 region has 13 residues. CDR3 nucleotide sequence: TGTGCCAGCAGCGACCAAAGGGGGACTGAAGCTTTCTTT. Its protein product is CASSDQRGTEAFF. The variable domain in full, with the rest retrieved from reference TRBV9 and TRBJ1-1, is DSGVTQTPKHLITATGQRVTLRCSPRSGDLSVYWYQQSLDQGLQFLIQYYNGEERAKGNILERFSAQQFPDLHSELNLSSLELGDSALYFCASSDQRGTEAFFGQGTRLTVV.